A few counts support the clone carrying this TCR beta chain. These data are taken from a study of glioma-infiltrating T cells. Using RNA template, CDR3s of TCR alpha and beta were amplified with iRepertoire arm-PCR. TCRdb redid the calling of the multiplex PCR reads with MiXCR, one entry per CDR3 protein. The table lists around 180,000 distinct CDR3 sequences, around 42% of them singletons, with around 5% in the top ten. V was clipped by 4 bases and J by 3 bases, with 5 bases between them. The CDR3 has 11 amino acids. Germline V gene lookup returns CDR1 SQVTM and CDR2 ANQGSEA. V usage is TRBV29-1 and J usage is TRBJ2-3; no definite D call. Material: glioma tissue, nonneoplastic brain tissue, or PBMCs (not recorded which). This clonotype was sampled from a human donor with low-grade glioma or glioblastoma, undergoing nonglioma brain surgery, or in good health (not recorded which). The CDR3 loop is CSVGETDTQYF. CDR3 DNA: TGCAGCGTTGGAGAGACAGATACGCAGTATTTT.